The present T cell receptor beta chain was sequenced within a study of regulatory T cells in long-lasting Graves disease. Whole-study results and caveats: New patients shared fewer public clonotypes (about 1,000) than persistent patients did (roughly 2,500).

The length of the CDR3 is 15 residues. Germline V gene data show CDR1 as MNHNS and CDR2 as SASEGT. As for time point: newly diagnosed GD, antithyroid drugs for less than 3 months. Following extraction of RNA from PBMCs, that RNA was used to make the TCR library. Library construction for TCR beta used iRepertoire HTBI primers and Arm-PCR of CDR3 regions. A single record per CDR3 protein comes from TCRdb applying MiXCR to the multiplex PCR reads. The table records about 330,000 distinct CDR3 sequences, about 16% of them present only once. Details on this clonotype: Its antigen is still unknown. This may be a read error: a much more frequent sequence differs by one nucleotide.

Another study also made use of these data, one on T cells in Graves' hyperthyroidism and ophthalmopathy. That paper notes: The hyperthyroidism was newly diagnosed and had lasted under 2 months; the patients were aged 18 to 65.

This receptor was taken from a woman aged 18-30 years with Graves disease. The source was peripheral blood mononuclear cells (PBMCs), collected at new diagnosis, from a patient treated with antithyroid drugs. This chain uses TRBV6-1 with TRBJ2-6, with D perhaps matching TRBD1 or TRBD2 (6 bases each). The CDR3 sequence: CASRHTGTGANVLPF. CDR3 sequence (DNA): TGTGCCAGCAGACACACAGGGACTGGGGCCAACGTCCTGCCTTTC.